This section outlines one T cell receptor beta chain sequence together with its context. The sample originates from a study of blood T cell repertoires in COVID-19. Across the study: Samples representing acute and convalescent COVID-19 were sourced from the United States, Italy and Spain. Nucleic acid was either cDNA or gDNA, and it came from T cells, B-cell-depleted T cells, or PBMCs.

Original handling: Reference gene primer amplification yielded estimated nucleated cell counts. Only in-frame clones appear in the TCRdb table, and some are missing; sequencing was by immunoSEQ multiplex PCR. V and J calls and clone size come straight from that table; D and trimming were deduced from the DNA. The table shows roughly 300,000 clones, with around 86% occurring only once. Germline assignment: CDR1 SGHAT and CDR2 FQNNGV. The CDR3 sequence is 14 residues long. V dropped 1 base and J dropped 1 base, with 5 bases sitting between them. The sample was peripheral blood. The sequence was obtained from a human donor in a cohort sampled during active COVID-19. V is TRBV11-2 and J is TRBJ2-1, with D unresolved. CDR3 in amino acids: CASSLVYSYNEQFF. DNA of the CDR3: TGTGCCAGCAGCTTAGTCTATTCCTACAATGAGCAGTTCTTC. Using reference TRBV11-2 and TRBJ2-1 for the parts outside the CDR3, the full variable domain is EAGVAQSPRYKIIEKRQSVAFWCNPISGHATLYWYQQILGQGPKLLIQFQNNGVVDDSQLPKDRFSAERLKGVDSTLKIQPAKLEDSAVYLCASSLVYSYNEQFFGPGTRLTVL.